The following is a T cell receptor (beta chain) sequence with its context. Its antigen is not known. Since a much larger clone is just one base distant, this may be a read error. Overall study results and limits: The larger-cohort validation was restricted to a single TCR beta V-J rearrangement rather than whole repertoires. Tumor memory CD4+ T cell TCR gene usage clustered with blood and lymph node memory CD4+ cells and lymph node naive CD4+ cells.

Full-length variable regions came from constant-region reverse primers plus semi-nested Nested Universal Primer A PCR. MiXCR was run by TCRdb on the 5' RACE reads, yielding one entry per CDR3 protein. In the table there are just under 65,000 distinct CDR3 sequences, 20% to 25% of which are singletons. CD4+CD45RO+CD25- cells were isolated as memory CD4+ T cells. The germline gives CDR1 MNHEY, CDR2 SVGAGI. This CDR3 comprises 13 residues. The receptor was derived from a female donor with breast cancer. Specimen: memory CD4+ T cells sorted from a lymph node. The subset denotes: memory CD4+ T cells, CD4+CD45RO+CD25-. The J gene is TRBJ1-1, the V gene TRBV6-5; D gene ambiguous. The CDR3 bases are TGTGCCAGCAGTCCGACGACCCAACCCGAAGCTTGCTTT. Protein product: CASSPTTQPEACF.